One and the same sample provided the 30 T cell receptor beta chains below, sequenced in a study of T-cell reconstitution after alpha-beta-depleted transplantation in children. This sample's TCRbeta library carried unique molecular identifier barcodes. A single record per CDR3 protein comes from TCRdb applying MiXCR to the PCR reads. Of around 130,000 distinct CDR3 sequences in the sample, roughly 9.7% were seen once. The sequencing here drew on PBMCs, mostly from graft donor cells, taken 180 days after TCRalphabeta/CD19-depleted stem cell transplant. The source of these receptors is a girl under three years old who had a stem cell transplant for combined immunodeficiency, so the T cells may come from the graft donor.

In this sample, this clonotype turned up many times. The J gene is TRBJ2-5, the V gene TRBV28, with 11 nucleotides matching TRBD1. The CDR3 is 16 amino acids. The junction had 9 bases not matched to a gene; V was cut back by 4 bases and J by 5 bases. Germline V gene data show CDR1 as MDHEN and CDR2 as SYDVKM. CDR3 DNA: TGTGCCAGCAGTTCCCCAGGACAGGGGGCGAGGGAGACCCAGTACTTC. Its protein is CASSSPGQGARETQYF.

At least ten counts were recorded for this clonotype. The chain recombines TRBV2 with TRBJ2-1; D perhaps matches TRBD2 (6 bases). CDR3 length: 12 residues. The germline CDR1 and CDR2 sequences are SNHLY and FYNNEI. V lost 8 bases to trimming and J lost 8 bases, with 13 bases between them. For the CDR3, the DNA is TGTGCCAGCGCCCCCGGGGGATATGAGCAGTTCTTC. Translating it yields CASAPGGYEQFF.

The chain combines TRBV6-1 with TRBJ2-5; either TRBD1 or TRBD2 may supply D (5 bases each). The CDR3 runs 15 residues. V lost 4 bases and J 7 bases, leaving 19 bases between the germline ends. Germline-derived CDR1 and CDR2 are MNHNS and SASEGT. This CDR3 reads CASSGGMIPGGTQYF. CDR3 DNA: TGTGCCAGCAGTGGGGGGATGATCCCGGGCGGGACCCAGTACTTC.

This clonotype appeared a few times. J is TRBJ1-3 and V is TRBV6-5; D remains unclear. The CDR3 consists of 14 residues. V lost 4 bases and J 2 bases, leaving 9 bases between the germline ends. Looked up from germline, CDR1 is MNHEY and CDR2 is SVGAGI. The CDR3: CASSFRNPGNTIYF. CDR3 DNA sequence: TGTGCCAGCAGTTTTAGGAATCCTGGAAACACCATATATTTT.

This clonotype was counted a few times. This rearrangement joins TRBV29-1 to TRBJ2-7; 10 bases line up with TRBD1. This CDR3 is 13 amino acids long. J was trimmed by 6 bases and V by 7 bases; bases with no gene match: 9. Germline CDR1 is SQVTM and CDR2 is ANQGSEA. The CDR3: CSAWDRGFVEQYF. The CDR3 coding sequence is TGCAGCGCCTGGGACAGGGGTTTCGTCGAGCAGTACTTC.

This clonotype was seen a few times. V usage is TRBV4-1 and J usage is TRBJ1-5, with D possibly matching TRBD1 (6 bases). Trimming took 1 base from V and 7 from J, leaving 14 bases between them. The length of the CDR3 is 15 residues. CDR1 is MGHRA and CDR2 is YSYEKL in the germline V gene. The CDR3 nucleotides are TGCGCCAGCAGCCAAGCGTCAGGGGTGGGCCAGCCCCAGCATTTT. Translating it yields CASSQASGVGQPQHF.

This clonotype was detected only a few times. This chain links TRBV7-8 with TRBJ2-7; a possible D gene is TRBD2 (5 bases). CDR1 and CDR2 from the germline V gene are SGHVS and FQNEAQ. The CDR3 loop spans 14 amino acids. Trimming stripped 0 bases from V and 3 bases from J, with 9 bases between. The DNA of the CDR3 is TGTGCCAGCAGCTTAGCGGACGCGGGCTACGAGCAGTACTTC. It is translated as CASSLADAGYEQYF.

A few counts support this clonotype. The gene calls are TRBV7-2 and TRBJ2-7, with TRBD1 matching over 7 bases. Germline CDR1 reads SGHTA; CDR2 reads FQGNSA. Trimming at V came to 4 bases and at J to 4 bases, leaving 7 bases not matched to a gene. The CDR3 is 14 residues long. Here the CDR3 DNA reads TGTGCCAGCAGCTCCCTAGGGACAGTGTACGAGCAGTACTTC. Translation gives CASSSLGTVYEQYF.

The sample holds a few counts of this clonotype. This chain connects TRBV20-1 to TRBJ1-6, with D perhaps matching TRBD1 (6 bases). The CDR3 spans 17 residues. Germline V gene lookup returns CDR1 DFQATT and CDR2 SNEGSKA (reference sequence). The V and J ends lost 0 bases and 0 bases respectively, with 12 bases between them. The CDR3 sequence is CSARDRGHSSYNSPLHF. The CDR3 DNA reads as TGCAGTGCTAGAGATCGGGGACATAGCTCCTATAATTCACCCCTCCACTTT.

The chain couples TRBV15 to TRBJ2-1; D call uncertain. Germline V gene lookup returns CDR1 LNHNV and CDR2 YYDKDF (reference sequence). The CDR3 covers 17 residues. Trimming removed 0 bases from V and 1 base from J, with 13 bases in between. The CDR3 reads CATSRDPYRGSYNEQFF. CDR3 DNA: TGTGCCACCAGCAGAGATCCATACCGAGGATCCTACAATGAGCAGTTCTTC.

The chain's CDR3 is CASSQGTANYGYTF. The CDR3 nucleotides are TGTGCCAGCAGCCAGGGGACTGCAAACTATGGCTACACCTTC. This chain links TRBV3-1 with TRBJ1-2; TRBD1 might be the D (5 bases). CDR1 and CDR2 (germline): LGHDT, YNNKEL (reference sequence). Trimming left V 3 bases short and J 2 bases short, with 10 bases between. The CDR3 has 14 amino acids.

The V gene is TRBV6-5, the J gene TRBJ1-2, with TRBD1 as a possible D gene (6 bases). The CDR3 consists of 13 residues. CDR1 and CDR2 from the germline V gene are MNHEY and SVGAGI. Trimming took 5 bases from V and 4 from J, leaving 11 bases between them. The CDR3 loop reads CASSPGHLYGYTF. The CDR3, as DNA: TGTGCCAGCAGTCCGGGACACCTCTATGGCTACACCTTC.

The CDR3 protein is CASSLAGTSSRNEQFF. The CDR3 nucleotides are TGCGCCAGCAGCCTCGCAGGGACTAGCTCCCGCAATGAGCAGTTCTTC. The rearrangement links TRBV4-1 to TRBJ2-1; 9 bases are shared with TRBD2. Germline V gene data show CDR1 as MGHRA and CDR2 as YSYEKL. This CDR3 contains 16 residues. Trimming at V came to 4 bases and at J to 6 bases, leaving 10 bases not matched to a gene.

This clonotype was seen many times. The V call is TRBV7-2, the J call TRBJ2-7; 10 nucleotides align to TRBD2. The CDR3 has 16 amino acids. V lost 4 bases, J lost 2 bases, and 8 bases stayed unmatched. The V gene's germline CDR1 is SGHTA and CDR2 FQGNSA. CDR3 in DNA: TGTGCCAGCAGCTCCGTACTAGCGGGACCCCCCTACGAGCAGTACTTC. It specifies CASSSVLAGPPYEQYF.

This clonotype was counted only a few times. The CDR3: CASSQTGQSYGYTF. CDR3 DNA: TGTGCCAGCAGCCAAACGGGGCAGAGCTATGGCTACACCTTC. The gene calls are TRBV3-1 and TRBJ1-2, with D possibly being TRBD1 (5 bases). Germline-derived CDR1 and CDR2 are LGHDT and YNNKEL (reference sequence). CDR3 size: 14 residues. V gave up 2 bases and J gave up 4 bases, with 11 bases separating them.

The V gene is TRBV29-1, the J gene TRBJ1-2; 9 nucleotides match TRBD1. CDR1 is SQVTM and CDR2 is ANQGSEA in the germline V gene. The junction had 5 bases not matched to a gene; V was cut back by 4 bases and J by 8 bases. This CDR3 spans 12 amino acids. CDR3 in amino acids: CSVVGTGRGYTF. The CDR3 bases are TGCAGCGTTGTGGGGACAGGGAGAGGCTACACCTTC.

The CDR3 nucleotides are TGCGCCAGCAGCCAAGGCCTCTACCAGGTTCAAGAGACCCAGTACTTC. Protein sequence: CASSQGLYQVQETQYF. The chain uses TRBV4-3 and TRBJ2-5; D unresolved. This CDR3 has 16 residues. The germline gives CDR1 LGHNA, CDR2 YSLEER. V lost 1 base and J 2 bases, leaving 14 bases between the germline ends.

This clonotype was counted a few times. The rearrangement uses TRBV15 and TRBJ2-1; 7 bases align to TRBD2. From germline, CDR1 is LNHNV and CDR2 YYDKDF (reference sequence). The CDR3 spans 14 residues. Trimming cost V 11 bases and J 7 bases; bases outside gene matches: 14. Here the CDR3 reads CAASGGGRLNEQFF. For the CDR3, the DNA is TGTGCCGCTTCCGGGGGAGGGCGGCTAAATGAGCAGTTCTTC.

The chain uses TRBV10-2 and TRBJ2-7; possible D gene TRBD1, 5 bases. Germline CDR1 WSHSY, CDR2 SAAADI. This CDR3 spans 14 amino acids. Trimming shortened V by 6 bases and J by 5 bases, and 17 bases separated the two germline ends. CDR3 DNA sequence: TGCGCCAGCAGAGGGGCAGTCGGGTGGGACGAGCAGTACTTC. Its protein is CASRGAVGWDEQYF.

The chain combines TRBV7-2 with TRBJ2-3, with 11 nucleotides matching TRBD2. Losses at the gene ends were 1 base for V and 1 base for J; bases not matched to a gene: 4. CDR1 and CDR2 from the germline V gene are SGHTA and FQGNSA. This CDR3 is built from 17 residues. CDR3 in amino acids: CASSLGVLAGGTDTQYF. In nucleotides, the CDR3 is TGTGCCAGCAGCTTAGGGGTACTAGCGGGGGGCACAGATACGCAGTATTTT. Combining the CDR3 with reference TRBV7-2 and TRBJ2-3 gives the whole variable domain GAGVSQSPSNKVTEKGKDVELRCDPISGHTALYWYRQSLGQGLEFLIYFQGNSAPDKSGLPSDRFSAERTGGSVSTLTIQRTQQEDSAVYLCASSLGVLAGGTDTQYFGPGTRLTVL.

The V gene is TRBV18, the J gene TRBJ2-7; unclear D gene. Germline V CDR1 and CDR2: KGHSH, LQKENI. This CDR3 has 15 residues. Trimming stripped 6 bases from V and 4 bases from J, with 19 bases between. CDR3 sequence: CASSPASVGSYEQYF. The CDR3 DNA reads TGTGCCAGCTCCCCTGCCTCGGTGGGCTCGTACGAGCAGTACTTC.

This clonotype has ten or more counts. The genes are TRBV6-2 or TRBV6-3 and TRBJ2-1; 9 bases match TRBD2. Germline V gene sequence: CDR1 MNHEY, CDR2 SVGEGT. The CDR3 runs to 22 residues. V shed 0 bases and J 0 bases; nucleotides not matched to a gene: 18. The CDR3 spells CASSYSPPLAGDQRSSYNEQFF. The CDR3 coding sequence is TGTGCCAGCAGTTACTCACCCCCACTAGCGGGTGACCAAAGGAGCTCCTACAATGAGCAGTTCTTC.

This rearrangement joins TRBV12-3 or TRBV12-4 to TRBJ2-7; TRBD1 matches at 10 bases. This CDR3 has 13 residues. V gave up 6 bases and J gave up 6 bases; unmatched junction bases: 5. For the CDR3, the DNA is TGTGCCAGCAGCCAGACAGGGGGCGCCGAGCAGTACTTC. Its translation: CASSQTGGAEQYF.

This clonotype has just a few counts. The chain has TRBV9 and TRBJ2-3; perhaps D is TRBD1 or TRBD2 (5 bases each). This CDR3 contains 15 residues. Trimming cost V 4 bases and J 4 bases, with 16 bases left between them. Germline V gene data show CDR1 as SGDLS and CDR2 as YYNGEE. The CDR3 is CASSPMWGRADTQYF. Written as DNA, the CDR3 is TGTGCCAGCAGCCCGATGTGGGGACGGGCAGATACGCAGTATTTT.

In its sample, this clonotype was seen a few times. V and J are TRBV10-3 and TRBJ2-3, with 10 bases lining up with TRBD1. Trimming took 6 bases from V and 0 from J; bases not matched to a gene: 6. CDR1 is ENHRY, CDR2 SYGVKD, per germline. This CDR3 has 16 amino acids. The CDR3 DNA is TGTGCCATCAGCAACCGACAGGGGGCAAGCACAGATACGCAGTATTTT. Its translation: CAISNRQGASTDTQYF.

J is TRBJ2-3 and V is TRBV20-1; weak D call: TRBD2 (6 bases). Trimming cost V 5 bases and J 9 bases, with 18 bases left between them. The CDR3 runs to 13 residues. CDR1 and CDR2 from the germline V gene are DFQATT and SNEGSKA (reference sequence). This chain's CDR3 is CSALNNGGDTQYF. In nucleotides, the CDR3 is TGCAGTGCTCTCAACAACGGGGGAGACACGCAGTATTTT.

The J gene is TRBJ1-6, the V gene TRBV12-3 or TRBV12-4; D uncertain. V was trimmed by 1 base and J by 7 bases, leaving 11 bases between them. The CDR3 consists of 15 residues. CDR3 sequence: CASSLVRRANSPLHF. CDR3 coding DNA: TGTGCCAGCAGTTTAGTCAGGCGGGCGAATTCACCCCTCCACTTT.

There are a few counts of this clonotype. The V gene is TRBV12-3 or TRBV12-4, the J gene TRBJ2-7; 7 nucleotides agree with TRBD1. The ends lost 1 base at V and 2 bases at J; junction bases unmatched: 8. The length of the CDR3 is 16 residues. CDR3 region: CASSLGDSRGAYEQYF. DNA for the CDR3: TGTGCCAGCAGTTTAGGGGACAGTCGAGGGGCCTACGAGCAGTACTTC.

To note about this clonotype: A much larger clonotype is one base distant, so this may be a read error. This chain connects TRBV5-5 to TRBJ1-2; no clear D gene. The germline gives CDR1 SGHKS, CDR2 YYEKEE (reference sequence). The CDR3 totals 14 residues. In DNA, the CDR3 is TGTGCCAGCATCTTGTGGGTAGCTAACTATGGCTACACCTTC. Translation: CASILWVANYGYTF.

Written as DNA, the CDR3 is TGCAGTGCTTCACGGACAGGCCTTCGGGGGACTAGAGTCTACGAGCAGTACTTC. This translates into CSASRTGLRGTRVYEQYF. J is TRBJ2-7 and V is TRBV20-1; D is perhaps TRBD2 (8 bases). This CDR3 is 18 amino acids long. Germline lookup yields CDR1 DFQATT and CDR2 SNEGSKA (reference sequence). Between the trimmed V and J ends, which lost 5 bases and 3 bases, there was a span of 29 bases.